What follows are 8 T cell receptor beta chains derived from one specimen sequenced in a study of CD8 T cells in ankylosing spondylitis. Each CDR3 protein gets one entry after TCRdb re-called the 5' RACE reads with MiXCR. The table has 340,000 or so distinct CDR3 sequences, roughly 14% seen once. Sequencing used blood, either unsorted or a sorted T cell fraction (not recorded which). The receptors come from a male donor with ankylosing spondylitis or in good health (not recorded which).

This clonotype was seen many times. The chain employs TRBV12-3 or TRBV12-4 and TRBJ1-2; D is unresolved. The V end was cut by 4 bases, the J end by 8 bases, with 14 bases between. CDR3 size: 13 residues. This chain's CDR3 is CASSSTLRWGYTF. The CDR3 nucleotides are TGTGCCAGCAGTTCCACCCTCCGGTGGGGCTACACCTTC.

There are many counts of this clonotype. V and J are TRBV7-9 and TRBJ1-4, with unresolved D. The CDR3 length is 12 residues. The germline V gene encodes CDR1 SEHNR and CDR2 FQNEAQ (reference sequence). The ends were cut back, 4 bases at V and 6 bases at J, with 6 bases in the middle. CDR3 nucleotide sequence: TGTGCCAGCAGCTCCCTCGATGAAAAACTGTTTTTT. It specifies CASSSLDEKLFF.

This rearrangement joins TRBV12-5 to TRBJ2-1; no firm D call. The germline gives CDR1 LGHNT, CDR2 FRNRAP. The V gene lost 1 base and the J gene lost 10 bases, with 11 bases spanning the gap. The CDR3 totals 13 residues. CDR3 nucleotide sequence: TGTGCTAGTGGTTTGGGAGTTCTAAGGGAGCAGTTCTTC. It specifies CASGLGVLREQFF.

This clonotype has just a few counts. The V call is TRBV20-1, the J call TRBJ1-2; weak D call: TRBD1 (5 bases). Trimming removed 1 base from V and 0 bases from J, with 12 bases in between. This CDR3 contains 15 residues. In germline, CDR1 is DFQATT, CDR2 SNEGSKA (reference sequence). This chain's CDR3 is CSARAWEDTNYGYTF. CDR3 nucleotide sequence: TGCAGTGCTAGAGCGTGGGAGGACACTAACTATGGCTACACCTTC.

This clonotype appeared a few times. The genes are TRBV27 and TRBJ2-3; TRBD2 matches 8 bases. Germline CDR1 MNHEY, CDR2 SMNVEV (reference sequence). This CDR3 spans 15 amino acids. The V and J ends lost 3 bases and 4 bases, in that order; junction bases with no gene match: 6. This CDR3 reads CASSFRAGDSDTQYF. Here the CDR3 DNA reads TGTGCCAGCAGTTTTAGAGCGGGAGACTCAGATACGCAGTATTTT.

The genes are TRBV20-1 and TRBJ2-7; 7 nucleotides align to TRBD2. Germline lookup yields CDR1 DFQATT and CDR2 SNEGSKA (reference sequence). The CDR3 runs to 14 residues. V gave up 4 bases and J gave up 4 bases; unmatched junction bases: 10. This CDR3 reads CSANSGLVRYEQYF. Written as DNA, the CDR3 is TGCAGTGCTAATAGCGGGTTGGTGAGGTACGAGCAGTACTTC.

This chain joins TRBV4-2 and TRBJ2-3, with D tentatively TRBD2 (5 bases). The germline V gene encodes CDR1 LGHNA and CDR2 YNFKEQ. The CDR3 consists of 15 residues. V lost 0 bases and J lost 0, with 7 bases in between. CDR3 in DNA: TGTGCCAGCAGCCAAGATCTAGCTAGCACAGATACGCAGTATTTT. Translated, it gives CASSQDLASTDTQYF.

The chain recombines TRBV20-1 with TRBJ1-2; 7 bases line up with TRBD1. V was pared by 5 bases and J by 5 bases, with 8 bases of the junction left unmatched. CDR3 length equals 13 residues. Germline V gene lookup returns CDR1 DFQATT and CDR2 SNEGSKA (reference sequence). CDR3 bases: TGCAGTGCTCTCCTGCCAGGGGGTTATGGCTACACCTTC. This gives the protein CSALLPGGYGYTF.